The TCR beta chain described here comes from a study of PD-L1 blockade in urothelial cancer. From germline, CDR1 is LNHDA and CDR2 SQIVND (reference sequence). V trimming: 5 bases; J trimming: 4 bases; junction bases outside the gene matches: 9. The CDR3 has 15 residues. The protocol was immunoSEQ multiplex PCR, while the TCRdb copy is restricted to in-frame clones and leaves out a portion. This table has around 70,000 clones, roughly 84% appearing once. Time point here: pretreatment peripheral blood. The sequence came from a woman between 65 and 79 years old with urothelial cancer. The V gene is TRBV19, the J gene TRBJ2-3; 7 positions match TRBD2. Sequenced here: PBMCs, sampled around atezolizumab (anti-PD-L1) treatment. The CDR3: CASSVRSGAADTQYF. The CDR3 coding sequence is TGTGCCAGTAGTGTGCGAAGCGGGGCGGCAGATACGCAGTATTTT. Using reference TRBV19 and TRBJ2-3 for the parts outside the CDR3, the full variable domain is DGGITQSPKYLFRKEGQNVTLSCEQNLNHDAMYWYRQDPGQGLRLIYYSQIVNDFQKGDIAEGYSVSREKKESFPLTVTSAQKNPTAFYLCASSVRSGAADTQYFGPGTRLTVL.